One sample yielded the 26 T cell receptor beta chains listed below, sequenced in a study of T-cell reconstitution after alpha-beta-depleted transplantation in children. Preparing the TCRbeta library involved the use of unique molecular identifiers. MiXCR, applied by TCRdb to the PCR reads, yields one record per CDR3 protein. The data hold 240,000 or so distinct CDR3 sequences, with around 12% observed a single time. Sample: PBMCs from the stem cell graft donor, taken from the stem cell graft. These TCRs come from a human donor who donated a stem cell graft to a child with acute lymphoblastic leukemia.

There are many counts of this clonotype. The J gene is TRBJ2-5, the V gene TRBV4-2; 8 nucleotides agree with TRBD1. Germline CDR1 and CDR2: LGHNA and YNFKEQ. Unmatched junction bases numbered 10, after V lost 0 bases and J lost 4 bases. The CDR3 contains 17 residues. The CDR3 DNA reads TGTGCCAGCAGCCAAGAAAGGGGACAGGCGGGCGGAGAGACCCAGTACTTC. This codes for CASSQERGQAGGETQYF.

Ten or more counts support this clonotype. The chain links TRBV5-1 to TRBJ1-5; D is unresolved. The germline gives CDR1 SGHRS, CDR2 YFSETQ. V gave up 5 bases and J gave up 3 bases, with 9 bases separating them. The CDR3 has 13 residues. The CDR3 nucleotides read TGCGCCAGCAGTAAGGAATTCAATCAGCCCCAGCATTTT. This sequence encodes CASSKEFNQPQHF.

Comments on this clonotype: This may be a read error: a much more frequent sequence differs by one nucleotide. V gene TRBV27 combines with J gene TRBJ2-1; D is uncertain. The CDR3 covers 13 residues. V was pared by 7 bases and J by 6 bases, with 13 bases between. CDR1 and CDR2 from the germline V gene are MNHEY and SMNVEV (reference sequence). CDR3 bases: TGTGCCAGCACCTCCCTCTTAAGCAATGAGCAGTTCTTC. The encoded protein is CASTSLLSNEQFF.

This clonotype was observed a handful of times. The chain links TRBV3-1 to TRBJ2-2, with D tentatively TRBD1 or TRBD2 (6 bases each). Trimming cost V 3 bases and J 5 bases, with 10 bases left between them. The CDR3 spans 14 residues. The germline V gene encodes CDR1 LGHDT and CDR2 YNNKEL (reference sequence). CDR3 DNA: TGTGCCAGCAGCCAGAGGAGGGGGACCGGGGAGCTGTTTTTT. This encodes CASSQRRGTGELFF. The whole variable domain, remainder taken from reference TRBV3-1 and TRBJ2-2, is DTAVSQTPKYLVTQMGNDKSIKCEQNLGHDTMYWYKQDSKKFLKIMFSYNNKELIINETVPNRFSPKSPDKAHLNLHINSLELGDSAVYFCASSQRRGTGELFFGEGSRLTVL.

In its sample, this clonotype was seen many times. CDR3 sequence (DNA): TGCAGTGCTTATTTTGCCTCGCGGAACACTGAAGCTTTCTTT. Residues: CSAYFASRNTEAFF. The chain links TRBV20-1 to TRBJ1-1, with unresolved D. Germline V CDR1 and CDR2: DFQATT, SNEGSKA (reference sequence). The CDR3 extends over 14 amino acids. Trimming removed 5 bases from V and 1 base from J, with 14 bases in between.

The V call is TRBV20-1, the J call TRBJ2-1; TRBD1 might be the D (6 bases). CDR1 and CDR2 from the germline V gene are DFQATT and SNEGSKA (reference sequence). Trimming took 6 bases from V and 0 from J, leaving 15 bases between them. The CDR3 length is 15 residues. DNA for the CDR3: TGCAGTGCGCAAGGACAGACACTCTCCTACAATGAGCAGTTCTTC. The encoded protein is CSAQGQTLSYNEQFF.

This clonotype was counted ten times or more. This chain connects TRBV6-2 or TRBV6-3 to TRBJ1-6; D unclear. V was clipped by 8 bases and J by 8 bases, with 16 bases between them. Germline V lookup: CDR1 MNHEY, CDR2 SVGEGT. CDR3 size: 14 residues. CDR3 region: CASSGAAADSPLHF. DNA of the CDR3: TGTGCCAGCTCCGGAGCGGCAGCTGATTCACCCCTCCACTTT.

This clonotype was picked up many times. The V and J genes are TRBV13 and TRBJ1-1; D is unresolved. CDR1 is PRHDT and CDR2 is FYEKMQ in the germline V gene (reference sequence). V lost 2 bases and J lost 2, with 12 bases in between. This CDR3 is 15 amino acids long. The DNA of the CDR3 is TGTGCCAGCAGCTTATTCGGCCAGATTAACACTGAAGCTTTCTTT. This sequence encodes CASSLFGQINTEAFF.

There are many counts of this clonotype. The chain carries TRBV20-1 and TRBJ2-5, with 15 bases aligning to TRBD2. CDR1 DFQATT and CDR2 SNEGSKA come from the germline V gene (reference sequence). V lost 5 bases and J lost 3; bases outside the gene matches: 10. The CDR3 loop spans 17 amino acids. CDR3 in DNA: TGCAGTGCTTCCTCCGGGACTAGCGGGGGGCGCAAAGAGACCCAGTACTTC. It is translated as CSASSGTSGGRKETQYF.

The chain recombines TRBV6-1 with TRBJ2-7; D ambiguous. Germline CDR1 MNHNS, CDR2 SASEGT. The germline V and J ends were trimmed by 0 bases and 6 bases, with 6 bases remaining between them. The CDR3 is 12 residues long. CDR3 DNA: TGTGCCAGCAGTGAAGCGCTTCGCGAGCAGTACTTC. It encodes CASSEALREQYF.

This clonotype was recorded at least ten times. The rearrangement uses TRBV29-1 and TRBJ1-1; no firm D call. The germline V and J ends were trimmed by 4 bases and 7 bases, with 10 bases remaining between them. Germline CDR1 SQVTM, CDR2 ANQGSEA. The CDR3 has 11 amino acids. CDR3 in amino acids: CSVGAEYEAFF. The CDR3 bases are TGCAGCGTTGGCGCAGAATATGAAGCTTTCTTT.

This clonotype was seen at least ten times. J is TRBJ2-7 and V is TRBV21-1; the table's D call, TRBD1, was not checked against the DNA. TRBV21-1 is designated a pseudogene. The CDR3 has 13 amino acids. The CDR3 spells CASSKEVGDEQYF. The CDR3 DNA follows: TGTGCCAGCAGCAAAGAGGTAGGGGACGAGCAGTACTTC.

This chain uses TRBV18 with TRBJ2-7, with TRBD1 identical over 8 bases. V was pared by 2 bases and J by 5 bases, with 8 bases of the junction left unmatched. CDR1 and CDR2 from the germline V gene are KGHSH and LQKENI. CDR3 length: 15 residues. The CDR3 sequence: CASSPIPGQEDEQYF. CDR3 in DNA: TGTGCCAGCTCACCAATACCGGGACAGGAGGACGAGCAGTACTTC.

This rearrangement joins TRBV5-6 to TRBJ2-5; D remains unclear. V lost 9 bases and J 5 bases, leaving 20 bases between the germline ends. The length of the CDR3 is 14 residues. The germline CDR1 and CDR2 sequences are SGHDT and YYEEEE. This CDR3 reads CAMGPGLLWETQYF. The CDR3 region has the DNA TGTGCCATGGGCCCCGGGCTCCTGTGGGAGACCCAGTACTTC.

Notes on this clonotype: This clone may be a read error of a much larger clone one base away. This chain links TRBV6-1 with TRBJ1-1; 9 bases are shared with TRBD1. The CDR3 runs 14 residues. The germline gives CDR1 MNHNS, CDR2 SASEGT. The CDR3 nucleotides read TGTGCCAGCGGTGAAGGACAGGGGTACACTGAAGCTTTCTTT. It specifies CASGEGQGYTEAFF.

At least ten counts were recorded for this clonotype. The V gene is TRBV30, the J gene TRBJ2-1, with D maybe TRBD2 (6 bases). This CDR3 region has 16 residues. The V gene's germline CDR1 is GTSNPN and CDR2 SVGIG (reference sequence). The ends were cut back, 0 bases at V and 4 bases at J, with 16 bases in the middle. The CDR3 loop is CAWSVLLSSEYNEQFF. In DNA, the CDR3 is TGTGCCTGGAGTGTACTGCTGTCTAGCGAGTACAATGAGCAGTTCTTC.

A note on this clonotype: Being one base from a much bigger clone, this may be a read error. For the CDR3, the DNA is TGTGCCTGGAGTGTAGCACAGTTAAACACCTTATATTTT. Translation gives CAWSVAQLNTLYF. V usage is TRBV30 and J usage is TRBJ1-3, with unresolved D. The CDR3 is made up of 13 amino acids. Germline V gives CDR1 GTSNPN, CDR2 SVGIG (reference sequence).

In regard to this clonotype: A much more abundant neighbour one base away suggests this may be a read error. The V and J genes are TRBV5-1 and TRBJ1-4, with 8 nucleotides matching TRBD1. The V gene end was trimmed by 3 bases and the J gene end by 7 bases; junction bases not matched to a gene: 5. The germline V gene has CDR1 SGHRS and CDR2 YFSETQ. The CDR3 extends over 14 amino acids. This chain's CDR3 is CASSSRTGSEKLFF. CDR3 DNA sequence: TGCGCCAGCAGCTCCCGGACAGGGAGTGAAAAACTGTTTTTT.

This clonotype occurred a few times. This rearrangement joins TRBV7-6 to TRBJ2-3; a weak D match, TRBD2 (6 bases). Germline CDR1 reads SGHVS; CDR2 reads FNYEAQ. V lost 3 bases to trimming and J lost 4 bases, with 11 bases between them. The CDR3 runs to 14 residues. DNA for the CDR3: TGTGCCAGCAGCTTCGGGAGTTTGGCAGATACGCAGTATTTT. It is translated as CASSFGSLADTQYF.

The chain recombines TRBV5-1 with TRBJ2-3, with a weak D call TRBD2 (6 bases). The CDR3 loop spans 16 amino acids. The V gene's germline CDR1 is SGHRS and CDR2 YFSETQ. With 4 bases removed from V and 4 bases from J, the gap between germline ends came to 19 bases. The CDR3 loop reads CASSHGSGGGADTQYF. The CDR3, as DNA: TGCGCCAGCAGCCACGGGAGCGGAGGCGGCGCAGATACGCAGTATTTT.

As for this clonotype: This may be a read error, as it is one base from a much larger clone. The chain employs TRBV28 and TRBJ2-1, with D perhaps TRBD1 or TRBD2 (5 bases each). This CDR3 region has 16 residues. Germline V gene sequence: CDR1 MDHEN, CDR2 SYDVKM. CDR3 protein: CACSSPGARSYNEQFF. CDR3 nucleotides: TGTGCCTGCAGTTCCCCCGGGGCGCGCTCCTACAATGAGCAGTTCTTC.

In its sample, this clonotype was seen a few times. The V and J genes are TRBV4-3 and TRBJ1-2; 9 positions agree with TRBD1. CDR1 and CDR2 from the germline V gene are LGHNA and YSLEER. This CDR3 spans 16 amino acids. V was clipped by 3 bases and J by 3 bases; unmatched bases: 8. The CDR3 here is CASSHLRDRVDYGYTF. CDR3 nucleotide sequence: TGCGCCAGCAGCCATCTCCGGGACAGGGTGGACTATGGCTACACCTTC.

This clonotype was picked up many times. The V gene is TRBV27, the J gene TRBJ2-7; 7 nucleotides match TRBD2. After removal of 6 bases from V and 3 bases from J, the junction contained 11 bases not matched to a gene. Looked up from germline, CDR1 is MNHEY and CDR2 is SMNVEV (reference sequence). CDR3 length equals 15 residues. The CDR3 is CASRPTGLRYYEQYF. The CDR3 DNA reads as TGTGCCAGCAGGCCCACGGGACTACGATACTACGAGCAGTACTTC.

This clonotype was observed many times. This chain joins TRBV7-8 and TRBJ2-3; D unresolved. Trimming pared 1 base from V and 4 bases from J, leaving 12 bases between. Germline values: CDR1 SGHVS, CDR2 FQNEAQ. The CDR3 has 15 amino acids. CDR3 sequence reads: CASSLEAQRADTQYF. CDR3 nucleotide sequence: TGTGCCAGCAGCTTAGAAGCTCAGCGTGCAGATACGCAGTATTTT.

This clonotype was recorded many times. The rearrangement links TRBV9 to TRBJ2-3, with 11 bases aligning to TRBD2. The CDR3 length is 16 residues. Trimming cost V 3 bases and J 0 bases; bases outside gene matches: 3. Germline values: CDR1 SGDLS, CDR2 YYNGEE. CDR3 protein: CASSGGTSGSTDTQYF. The CDR3 DNA reads TGTGCCAGCAGCGGGGGGACTAGCGGTAGCACAGATACGCAGTATTTT.

This clonotype was counted a single time. Mismatch with germline at one junction end may stem from a read error. This chain connects TRBV5-5 to TRBJ1-3, with TRBD1 identical over 7 bases. The length of the CDR3 is 15 residues. From germline, CDR1 is SGHKS and CDR2 YYEKEE (reference sequence). The CDR3 reads CAGSLQGTSGNTIYF. In DNA, the CDR3 is TGTGCCGGCAGCTTACAGGGGACCTCTGGAAACACCATATATTTT.